The T cell receptor (beta chain) under discussion was sequenced for a study of identical twins. This clonotype was observed a few times. The CDR3 covers 15 residues. Deletions cut 1 base from V and 7 bases from J, with 11 bases between. From germline, CDR1 is KGHSH and CDR2 LQKENI. MiXCR, applied by TCRdb to the 5' RACE reads, yields one record per CDR3 protein. The sample holds about 900,000 distinct CDR3 sequences, about 12% seen once. The same sample was also used in a study of yellow fever vaccine responses in identical twins.

The sequencing input was PBMCs. This chain connects TRBV18 to TRBJ1-6, with D possibly being TRBD1 (5 bases). The source of this sequence is a woman between 18 and 29 years old in good health. The CDR3 region is CASSPQGAKNSPLHF. In DNA, the CDR3 is TGTGCCAGCTCACCACAAGGGGCTAAGAATTCACCCCTCCACTTT.